A single sample gave rise to the 23 T cell receptor beta chains below, sequenced in a study of T cells in localized non-small cell lung cancer. Assay used: immunoSEQ multiplex PCR; TCRdb lists only in-frame clones, some missing. The sample carries fewer than 15,000 clones, more than 65% recorded once. Material: peripheral blood, obtained before any cancer treatment. These receptors came from a female donor older than 55 with stage I squamous cell lung carcinoma.

This chain joins TRBV5-1 and TRBJ2-3; tentative D call: TRBD2 (6 bases). Germline CDR1 is SGHRS and CDR2 is YFSETQ. This CDR3 contains 16 residues. The ends were cut back, 2 bases at V and 4 bases at J, with 17 bases in the middle. DNA for the CDR3: TGCGCCAGCAGCTTAGGAGGGACCCACGGAGCAGATACGCAGTATTTT. Protein: CASSLGGTHGADTQYF.

The V and J genes are TRBV1 and TRBJ2-7; the table names TRBD2, a call not compared with the DNA. TRBV1 is flagged as a pseudogene. CDR3 size: 15 residues. CDR3 sequence: CTSSHRDSSSYEQYF. CDR3 sequence (DNA): TGCACCAGCAGCCACCGGGACTCCAGCTCCTACGAGCAGTACTTC.

The chain employs TRBV6-6 and TRBJ1-3; no clear D. Germline V CDR1 and CDR2: MNHNY, SVGAGI (reference sequence). The CDR3 has 15 amino acids. The germline V and J ends were trimmed by 3 bases and 0 bases, with 9 bases remaining between them. The CDR3 protein is CASSYPASSGNTIYF. CDR3 in DNA: TGTGCCAGCAGTTATCCTGCTAGCTCTGGAAACACCATATATTTT.

This chain links TRBV5-8 with TRBJ2-7, with D perhaps matching TRBD1 (5 bases). V was pared by 0 bases and J by 7 bases, with 14 bases between. The CDR3 runs to 14 residues. Germline CDR1 reads SGHTS; CDR2 reads YDEGEE. The CDR3, as DNA: TGTGCCAGCAGCTTGGAGCAGAACCCAGGGGAGCAGTACTTC. This sequence encodes CASSLEQNPGEQYF.

The V and J genes are TRBV7-6 and TRBJ1-1, with D maybe TRBD1 (6 bases). Trimming took 5 bases from V and 10 from J, leaving 20 bases between them. CDR3 length: 14 amino acids. Germline V CDR1 and CDR2: SGHVS, FNYEAQ. CDR3 coding DNA: TGTGCCAGCAGCCCCAGGGGCCTGGCGCTTAGAGCTTTCTTT. This translates into CASSPRGLALRAFF.

The chain links TRBV29-1 to TRBJ2-2; TRBD2 matches 7 bases. The J segment lost 5 bases and the V segment lost 7 bases, leaving 13 bases of the junction unmatched. This CDR3 is built from 15 residues. Germline values: CDR1 SQVTM, CDR2 ANQGSEA. CDR3 protein: CSAPGRRGGTGELFF. The CDR3 DNA follows: TGCAGCGCCCCCGGTCGGAGGGGAGGGACCGGGGAGCTGTTTTTT.

The chain carries TRBV5-8 and TRBJ1-1; D unclear. Germline CDR1 and CDR2: SGHTS and YDEGEE. This CDR3 comprises 15 residues. V shed 5 bases and J shed 1 base, with 15 bases lying between them. The CDR3 reads CASSPRTLPNTEAFF. DNA for the CDR3: TGTGCCAGCAGTCCCAGGACCCTACCGAACACTGAAGCTTTCTTT.

This chain uses TRBV15 with TRBJ1-4, with D unresolved. The CDR3 spans 14 residues. Germline values: CDR1 LNHNV, CDR2 YYDKDF (reference sequence). The V end lost 2 bases, the J end lost 3 bases, and 7 bases lay between the germline ends. Here the CDR3 DNA reads TGTGCCACCAGCAGAAGGCCGTCTAATGAAAAACTGTTTTTT. Its translation: CATSRRPSNEKLFF.

This chain links TRBV5-4 with TRBJ1-6; D perhaps matches TRBD1 (6 bases). This CDR3 spans 13 amino acids. The germline CDR1 and CDR2 sequences are SGHNT and YYREEE (reference sequence). V lost 7 bases and J lost 8, with 13 bases in between. CDR3: CASGGQGDSPLHF. CDR3 nucleotide sequence: TGTGCCAGCGGGGGCCAGGGTGATTCACCCCTCCACTTT.

The chain uses TRBV7-2 and TRBJ1-3, with unresolved D. V dropped 5 bases and J dropped 4 bases, with 3 bases sitting between them. This CDR3 is built from 11 residues. CDR1 and CDR2 (germline): SGHTA, FQGNSA. The CDR3 sequence is CASSPGNTIYF. CDR3 coding DNA: TGTGCCAGCAGCCCGGGAAACACCATATATTTT.

The chain has TRBV4-3 and TRBJ2-1; D is unclear. The CDR3 totals 14 residues. CDR1 and CDR2 (germline): LGHNA, YSLEER. The V gene lost 2 bases and the J gene lost 4 bases, with 9 bases spanning the gap. CDR3 sequence reads: CASSQIASYNEQFF. Written as DNA, the CDR3 is TGCGCCAGCAGCCAAATCGCCAGTTACAATGAGCAGTTCTTC.

The count of this clone is one. The CDR3 sequence is CASSSPMETQYF. CDR3 bases: TGTGCCAGCAGTTCCCCTATGGAGACCCAGTACTTC. This rearrangement joins TRBV6-5 to TRBJ2-5; D is ambiguous. The CDR3 runs to 12 residues. CDR1 is MNHEY and CDR2 is SVGAGI in the germline V gene. V lost 4 bases and J lost 5, with 8 bases in between.

In nucleotides, the CDR3 is TGTGCCAGCAGCGTAGCGTCCCGCACAGATACGCAGTATTTT. Translated, it gives CASSVASRTDTQYF. The V gene is TRBV9, the J gene TRBJ2-3; D is unclear. In germline, CDR1 is SGDLS, CDR2 YYNGEE. V was pared by 0 bases and J by 1 base, with 6 bases between. The CDR3 length is 14 residues.

The CDR3 sequence: CASSSFGGASSYEQYF. The CDR3 DNA reads as TGTGCCAGCAGCTCTTTTGGGGGCGCTAGCTCCTACGAGCAGTACTTC. The rearrangement joins TRBV7-2 to TRBJ2-7; weak D call: TRBD1 (6 bases). V was cut by 4 bases and J by 0 bases, with 16 bases left in between. CDR3 size: 16 residues. Germline V gene sequence: CDR1 SGHTA, CDR2 FQGNSA.

The chain has TRBV7-2 and TRBJ1-4; D gene uncertain. The germline V and J ends were trimmed by 1 base and 3 bases, with 9 bases remaining between them. The germline V gene encodes CDR1 SGHTA and CDR2 FQGNSA. The CDR3 spans 15 residues. This CDR3 reads CASSLGGFSNEKLFF. The CDR3 nucleotides read TGTGCCAGCAGCTTAGGAGGGTTCTCTAATGAAAAACTGTTTTTT.

V is TRBV4-2 and J is TRBJ1-3, with D maybe TRBD1 (5 bases). This CDR3 is built from 18 residues. Germline lookup yields CDR1 LGHNA and CDR2 YNFKEQ. V dropped 4 bases and J dropped 0 bases, with 19 bases sitting between them. The CDR3 DNA is TGTGCCAGCAGCCTCAAGGGGCGGACGGGAGACTCTGGAAACACCATATATTTT. This translates into CASSLKGRTGDSGNTIYF.

The V and J genes are TRBV7-2 and TRBJ1-2; 7 bases fit TRBD1. Germline CDR1 reads SGHTA; CDR2 reads FQGNSA. The ends lost 3 bases at V and 2 bases at J; junction bases unmatched: 12. The CDR3 spans 17 residues. This CDR3 is CASSLPPGQNYNYGYTF. CDR3 in DNA: TGTGCCAGCAGCTTGCCCCCGGGACAGAACTACAACTATGGCTACACCTTC.

The CDR3 here is CASSPRGGLAGVSYEQYF. The CDR3 DNA follows: TGCGCCAGCAGCCCGAGGGGAGGTCTAGCGGGGGTGTCCTACGAGCAGTACTTC. The chain uses TRBV5-1 and TRBJ2-7, with 10 bases that match TRBD2. Trimming took 4 bases from V and 1 from J; bases not matched to a gene: 14. Germline CDR1 is SGHRS and CDR2 is YFSETQ. CDR3 length: 18 residues.

V usage is TRBV4-1 and J usage is TRBJ2-7, with 13 bases matching TRBD2. Trimming removed 5 bases from V and 5 bases from J; junction bases left unmatched: 21. This CDR3 has 20 residues. CDR1 is MGHRA and CDR2 is YSYEKL in the germline V gene. DNA of the CDR3: TGCGCCAGCAGCACCCCGGGAGGGACTAGCGGGGAGGCGAAGAGGGACGAGCAGTACTTC. Its translation: CASSTPGGTSGEAKRDEQYF.

This chain uses TRBV2 with TRBJ2-7; the D call may be TRBD1 or TRBD2 (5 bases each). V lost 7 bases and J 0 bases, leaving 13 bases between the germline ends. CDR1 is SNHLY and CDR2 is FYNNEI in the germline V gene. This CDR3 has 14 residues. CDR3 region: CASNPAGSSYEQYF. CDR3 nucleotide sequence: TGTGCCAGCAATCCGGCAGGGAGCTCCTACGAGCAGTACTTC.

The CDR3, as DNA: TGTGCCCTCTGGGGGGACTGGCGGGGGGCCTACGAGCAGTACTTC. As protein: CALWGDWRGAYEQYF. The J gene is TRBJ2-7, the V gene TRBV10-3, with 8 bases aligning to TRBD2. CDR1 and CDR2 from the germline V gene are ENHRY and SYGVKD. This CDR3 has 15 residues. The trim removed 11 bases at V and 2 bases at J, leaving 14 bases unmatched.

This clone was counted a single time. The chain recombines TRBV2 with TRBJ2-6, with a weak D call TRBD2 (6 bases). Germline lookup yields CDR1 SNHLY and CDR2 FYNNEI. Trimming took off 7 bases at V and 8 bases at J, with 9 bases between the two ends. CDR3 length: 12 amino acids. CDR3 sequence reads: CASTGVPNVLTF. DNA of the CDR3: TGTGCCAGCACGGGGGTACCCAACGTCCTGACTTTC.

The V call is TRBV5-4, the J call TRBJ1-2; 9 bases fit TRBD1. With V trimmed by 3 bases and J by 6 bases, 12 bases remained unmatched. The germline gives CDR1 SGHNT, CDR2 YYREEE (reference sequence). The CDR3 sequence is 16 residues long. CDR3 protein: CASSSGRGTGLDGYTF. CDR3 DNA sequence: TGTGCCAGCAGCTCGGGGCGTGGGACAGGGCTCGATGGCTACACCTTC.